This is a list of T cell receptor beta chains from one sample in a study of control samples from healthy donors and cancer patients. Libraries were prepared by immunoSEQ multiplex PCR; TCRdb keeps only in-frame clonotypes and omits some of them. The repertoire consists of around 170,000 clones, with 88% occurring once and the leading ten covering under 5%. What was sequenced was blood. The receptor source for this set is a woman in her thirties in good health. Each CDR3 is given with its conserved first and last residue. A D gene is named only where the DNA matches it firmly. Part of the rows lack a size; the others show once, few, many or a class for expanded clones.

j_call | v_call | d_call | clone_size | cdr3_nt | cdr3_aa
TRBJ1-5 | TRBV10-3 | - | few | TGTGCCATCAGTGGGGCAGCCGATAGCAATCAGCCCCAGCATTTT | CAISGAADSNQPQHF
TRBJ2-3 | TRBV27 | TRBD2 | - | TGTGCCAGCAGTTTCTCTAGCGGGAGAATTGATACGCAGTATTTT | CASSFSSGRIDTQYF
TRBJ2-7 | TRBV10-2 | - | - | TGCGCCAGCAGTGGAGGGGCGAGGGAGCAGTACTTC | CASSGGAREQYF
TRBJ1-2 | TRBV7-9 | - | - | TGTGCCAGCAGCTTAGTAGCAGGAATGAACTATGGCTACACCTTC | CASSLVAGMNYGYTF
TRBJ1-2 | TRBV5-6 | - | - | TGTGCCAGCAGCTTGGTTGACCGGGGTGGAGGCTACACCTTC | CASSLVDRGGGYTF
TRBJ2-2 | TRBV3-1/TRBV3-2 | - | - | TGTGCCAGCAGCCCAAGGGGGGGTCGAGCGAACACCGGGGAGCTGTTTTTT | CASSPRGGRANTGELFF
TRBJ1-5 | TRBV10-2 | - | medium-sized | TGCGCCAGCAGTGACGCAGGGTATAGCAATCAGCCCCAGCATTTT | CASSDAGYSNQPQHF
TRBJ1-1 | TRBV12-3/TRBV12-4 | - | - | TGTGCCAGCGTAGACGGTAACACTGAAGCTTTCTTT | CASVDGNTEAFF
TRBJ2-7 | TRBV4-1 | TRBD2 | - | TGCGCCAGCAGCCATATTTGGACTAGCGGAAACTCCTACGAGCAGTACTTC | CASSHIWTSGNSYEQYF
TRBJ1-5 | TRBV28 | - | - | TGTGCCAGCAGGTCCAGGCCAGCCAATCAGCCCCAGCATTTT | CASRSRPANQPQHF
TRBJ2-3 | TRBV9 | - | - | TGTGCCAGCAGCGTAGGCGGGGGCCCCACAGATACGCAGTATTTT | CASSVGGGPTDTQYF
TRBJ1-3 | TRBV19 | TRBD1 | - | TGTGCCAGTAGTGCGCCGGGACAGGGTGATGGAAACACCATATATTTT | CASSAPGQGDGNTIYF
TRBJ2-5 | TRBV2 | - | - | TGTGCCAGCAGCGCAACCCAAGAGACCCAGTACTTC | CASSATQETQYF
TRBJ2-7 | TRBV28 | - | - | TGTGCCAGCAGTTCAGTCCAGGGATCATCCTACGAGCAGTACTTC | CASSSVQGSSYEQYF
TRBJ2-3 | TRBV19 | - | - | TGTGCCAGTAGCATCGGACAGATAAGCACAGATACGCAGTATTTT | CASSIGQISTDTQYF
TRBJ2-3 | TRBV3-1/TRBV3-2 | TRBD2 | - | TGTGCCAGCAGCTTCCATAGCGGGGGGGCGGGAGATACGCAGTATTTT | CASSFHSGGAGDTQYF
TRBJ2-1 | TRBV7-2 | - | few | TGTGCCAGCAGCCCATACCCGAGTAGCGGATACTACAATGAGCAGTTCTTC | CASSPYPSSGYYNEQFF
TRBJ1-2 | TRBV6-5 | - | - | - | CASSSFGNGGYTF
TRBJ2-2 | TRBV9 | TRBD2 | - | TGTGCCAGCCTAGGGGAGGGGTCGAACACCGGGGAGCTGTTTTTT | CASLGEGSNTGELFF
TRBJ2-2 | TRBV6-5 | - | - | TGTGCCAGCAGTTACTACGACAAGAGTTTAACCGGGGAGCTGTTTTTT | CASSYYDKSLTGELFF
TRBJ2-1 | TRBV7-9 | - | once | TGTGCCAGCAGTTTGTCGCAGGACTACAATGAGCAGTTCTTC | CASSLSQDYNEQFF
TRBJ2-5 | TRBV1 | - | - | TGCACCAGCAGCCATCGTCTGAGACAGCTCCAAGAGACCCAGTACTTC | CTSSHRLRQLQETQYF
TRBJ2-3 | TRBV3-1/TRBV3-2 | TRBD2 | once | TGTGCCAGCAGTTCCGGGACTAGCGGGGGGATAAGCACAGATACGCAGTATTTT | CASSSGTSGGISTDTQYF
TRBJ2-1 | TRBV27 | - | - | TGTGCCAGCAGTTTAGGGGGGCCTCTTTCCAATGAGCAGTTCTTC | CASSLGGPLSNEQFF
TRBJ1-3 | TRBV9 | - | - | TGTGCCAGCAGCGTCGGGGACTTCTCTGGAAACACCATATATTTT | CASSVGDFSGNTIYF